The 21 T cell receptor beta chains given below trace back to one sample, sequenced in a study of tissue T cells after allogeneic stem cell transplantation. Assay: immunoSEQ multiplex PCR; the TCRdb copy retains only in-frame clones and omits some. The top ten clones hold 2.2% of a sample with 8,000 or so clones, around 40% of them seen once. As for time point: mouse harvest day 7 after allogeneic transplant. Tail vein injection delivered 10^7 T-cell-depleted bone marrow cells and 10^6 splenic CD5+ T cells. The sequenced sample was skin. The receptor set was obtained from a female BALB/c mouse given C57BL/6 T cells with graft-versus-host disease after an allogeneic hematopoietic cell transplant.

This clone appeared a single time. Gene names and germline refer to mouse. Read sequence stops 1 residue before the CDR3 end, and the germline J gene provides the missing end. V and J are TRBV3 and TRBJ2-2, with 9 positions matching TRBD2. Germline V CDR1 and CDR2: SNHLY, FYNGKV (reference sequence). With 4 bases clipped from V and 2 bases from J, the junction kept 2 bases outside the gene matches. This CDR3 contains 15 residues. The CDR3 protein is CASSWTGVNTGQLYF. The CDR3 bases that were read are TGTGCCAGCAGCTGGACTGGGGTCAACACCGGGCAGCTCTAC.

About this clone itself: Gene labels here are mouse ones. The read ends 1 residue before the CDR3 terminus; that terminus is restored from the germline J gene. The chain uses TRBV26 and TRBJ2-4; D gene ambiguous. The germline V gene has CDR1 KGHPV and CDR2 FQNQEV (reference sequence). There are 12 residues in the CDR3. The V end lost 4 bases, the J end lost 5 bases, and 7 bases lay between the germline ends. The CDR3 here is CASSRGRNTLYF. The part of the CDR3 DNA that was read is TGTGCCAGCAGTCGAGGCAGAAACACCTTGTAC.

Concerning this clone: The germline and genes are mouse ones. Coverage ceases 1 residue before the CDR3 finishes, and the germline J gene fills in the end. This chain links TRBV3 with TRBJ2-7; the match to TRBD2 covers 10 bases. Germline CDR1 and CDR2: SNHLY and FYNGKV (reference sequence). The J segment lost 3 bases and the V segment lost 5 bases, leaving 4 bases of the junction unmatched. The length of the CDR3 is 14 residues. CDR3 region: CASSTRLGGYEQYF. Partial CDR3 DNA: TGTGCCAGCAGCACTCGACTGGGGGGCTATGAACAGTAC.

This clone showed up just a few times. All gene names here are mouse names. The covered CDR3 bases are TGCTCCAGCAGTCAATCAAAACAGGCTCCGCTT. Translating gives CSSSQSKQAPL. The entire CDR3 protein reads CSSSQSKQAPLF. V usage is TRBV23 and J usage is TRBJ1-5. The CDR3 extends 1 residue past the end of the read, so its final part is completed from the germline J gene. This CDR3 contains 12 residues. Germline V gene lookup returns CDR1 KGHTA and CDR2 FQNQQP.

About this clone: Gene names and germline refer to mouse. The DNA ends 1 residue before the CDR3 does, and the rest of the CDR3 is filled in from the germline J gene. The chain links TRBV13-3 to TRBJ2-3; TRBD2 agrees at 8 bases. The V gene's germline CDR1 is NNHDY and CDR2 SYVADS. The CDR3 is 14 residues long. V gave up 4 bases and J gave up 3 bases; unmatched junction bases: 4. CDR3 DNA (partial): TGTGCCAGCAGTCCGACTGGGGTAGCAGAAACGCTGTAT. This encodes CASSPTGVAETLY. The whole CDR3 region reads CASSPTGVAETLYF.

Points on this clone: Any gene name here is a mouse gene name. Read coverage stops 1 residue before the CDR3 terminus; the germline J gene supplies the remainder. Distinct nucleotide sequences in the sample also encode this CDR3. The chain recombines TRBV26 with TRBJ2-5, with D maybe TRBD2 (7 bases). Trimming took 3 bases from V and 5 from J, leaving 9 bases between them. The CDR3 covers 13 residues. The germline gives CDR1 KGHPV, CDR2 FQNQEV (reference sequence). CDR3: CASSLGGRDTQYF. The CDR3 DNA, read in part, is TGTGCCAGCAGTCTAGGGGGGCGAGACACCCAGTAC.

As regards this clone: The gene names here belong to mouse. CDR3 loop: CASSLDLGRSYEQYF. Incomplete CDR3 DNA: TGTGCAAGCAGCTTAGATCTGGGGCGGTCCTATGAACAGTAC. The chain has TRBV16 and TRBJ2-7; D is perhaps TRBD2 (6 bases). Read sequence stops 1 residue before the CDR3 end, and the germline J gene provides the missing end. The CDR3 totals 15 residues. V was pared by 0 bases and J by 1 base, with 10 bases between. The germline gives CDR1 SGHSA, CDR2 FRNQAP.

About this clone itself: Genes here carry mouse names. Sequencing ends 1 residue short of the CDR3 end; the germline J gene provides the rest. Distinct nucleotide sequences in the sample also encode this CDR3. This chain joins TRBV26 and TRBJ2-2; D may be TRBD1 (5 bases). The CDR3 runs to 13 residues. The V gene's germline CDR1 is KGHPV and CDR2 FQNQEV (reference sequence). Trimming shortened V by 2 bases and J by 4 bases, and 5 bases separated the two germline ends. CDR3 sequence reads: CASSLRGTGQLYF. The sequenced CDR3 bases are TGTGCCAGCAGTCTGAGGGGCACCGGGCAGCTCTAC.

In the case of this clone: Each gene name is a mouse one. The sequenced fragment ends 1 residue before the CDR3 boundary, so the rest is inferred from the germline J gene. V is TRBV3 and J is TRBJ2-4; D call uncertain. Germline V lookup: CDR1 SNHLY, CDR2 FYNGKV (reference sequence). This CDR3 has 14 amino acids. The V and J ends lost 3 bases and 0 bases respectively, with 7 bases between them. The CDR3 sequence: CASSLQYSQNTLYF. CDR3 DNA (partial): TGTGCCAGCAGCTTGCAATATAGTCAAAACACCTTGTAC. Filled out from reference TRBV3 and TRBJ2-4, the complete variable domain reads GPKVLQIPSHQIIDMGQMVTLNCDPVSNHLYFYWYKQILGQQMEFLVNFYNGKVMEKSKLFKDQFSVERPDGSYFTLKIQPTALEDSAVYFCASSLQYSQNTLYFGAGTRLSVL.

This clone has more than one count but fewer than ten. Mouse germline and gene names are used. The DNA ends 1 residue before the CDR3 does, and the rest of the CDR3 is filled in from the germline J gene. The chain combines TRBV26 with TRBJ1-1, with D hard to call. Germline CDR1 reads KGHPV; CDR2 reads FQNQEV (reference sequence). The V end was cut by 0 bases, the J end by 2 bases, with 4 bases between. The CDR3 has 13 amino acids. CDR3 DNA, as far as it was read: TGTGCCAGCAGTCTGTCGAGTAACACAGAAGTCTTC. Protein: CASSLSSNTEVF. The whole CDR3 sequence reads CASSLSSNTEVFF.

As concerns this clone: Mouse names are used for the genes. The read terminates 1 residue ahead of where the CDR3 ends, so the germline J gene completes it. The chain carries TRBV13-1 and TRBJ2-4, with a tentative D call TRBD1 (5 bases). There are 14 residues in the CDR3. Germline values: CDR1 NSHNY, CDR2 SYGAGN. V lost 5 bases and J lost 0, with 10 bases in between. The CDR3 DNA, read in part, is TGTGCCAGCAGCTCTGACAGAAGTCAAAACACCTTGTAC. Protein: CASSSDRSQNTLY. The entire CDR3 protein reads CASSSDRSQNTLYF.

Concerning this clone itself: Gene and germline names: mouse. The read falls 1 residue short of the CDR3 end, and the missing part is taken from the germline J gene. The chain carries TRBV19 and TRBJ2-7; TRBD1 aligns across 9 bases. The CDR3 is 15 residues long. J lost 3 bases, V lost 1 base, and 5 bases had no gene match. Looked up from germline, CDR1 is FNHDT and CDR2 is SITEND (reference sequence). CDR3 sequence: CASSIRTGDYYEQYF. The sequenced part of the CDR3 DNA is TGTGCCAGCAGTATAAGGACAGGGGACTACTATGAACAGTAC.

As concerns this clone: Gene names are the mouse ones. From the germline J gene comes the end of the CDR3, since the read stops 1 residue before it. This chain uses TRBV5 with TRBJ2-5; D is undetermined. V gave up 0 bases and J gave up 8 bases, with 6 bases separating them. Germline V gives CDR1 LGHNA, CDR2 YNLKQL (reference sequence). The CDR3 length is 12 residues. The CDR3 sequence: CASSQERATQYF. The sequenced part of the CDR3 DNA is TGTGCCAGCAGCCAAGAACGGGCCACCCAGTAC.

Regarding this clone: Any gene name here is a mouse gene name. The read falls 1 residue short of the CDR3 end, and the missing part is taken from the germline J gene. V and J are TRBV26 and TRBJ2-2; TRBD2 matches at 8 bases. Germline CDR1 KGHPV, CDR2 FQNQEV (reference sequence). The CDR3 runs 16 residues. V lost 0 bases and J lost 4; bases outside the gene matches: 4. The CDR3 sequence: CASSLSGGAGTGQLYF. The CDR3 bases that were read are TGTGCCAGCAGTCTGTCCGGGGGGGCGGGCACCGGGCAGCTCTAC.

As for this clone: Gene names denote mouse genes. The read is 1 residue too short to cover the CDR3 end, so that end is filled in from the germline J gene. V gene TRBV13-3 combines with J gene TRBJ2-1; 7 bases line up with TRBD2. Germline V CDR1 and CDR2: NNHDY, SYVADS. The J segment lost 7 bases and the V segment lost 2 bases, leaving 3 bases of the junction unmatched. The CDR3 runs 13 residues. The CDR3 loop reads CASSEGGGAEQFF. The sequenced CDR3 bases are TGTGCCAGCAGTGAGGGGGGGGGAGCTGAGCAGTTC.

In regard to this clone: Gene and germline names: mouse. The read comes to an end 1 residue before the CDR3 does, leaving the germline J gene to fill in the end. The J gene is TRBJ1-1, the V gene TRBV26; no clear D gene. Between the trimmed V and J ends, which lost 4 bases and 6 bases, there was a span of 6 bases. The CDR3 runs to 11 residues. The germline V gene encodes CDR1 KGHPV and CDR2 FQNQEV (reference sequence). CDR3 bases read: TGTGCCAGCAGTCAAACGGCAGAAGTCTTC. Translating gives CASSQTAEVF. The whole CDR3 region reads CASSQTAEVFF.

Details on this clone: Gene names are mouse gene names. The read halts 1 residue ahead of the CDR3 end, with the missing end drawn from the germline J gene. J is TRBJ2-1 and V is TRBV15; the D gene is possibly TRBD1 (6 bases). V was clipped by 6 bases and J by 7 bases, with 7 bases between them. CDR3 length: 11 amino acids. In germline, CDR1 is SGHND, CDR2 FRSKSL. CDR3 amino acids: CASSTGAEQFF. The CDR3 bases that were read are TGTGCCAGCAGCACAGGGGCTGAGCAGTTC.

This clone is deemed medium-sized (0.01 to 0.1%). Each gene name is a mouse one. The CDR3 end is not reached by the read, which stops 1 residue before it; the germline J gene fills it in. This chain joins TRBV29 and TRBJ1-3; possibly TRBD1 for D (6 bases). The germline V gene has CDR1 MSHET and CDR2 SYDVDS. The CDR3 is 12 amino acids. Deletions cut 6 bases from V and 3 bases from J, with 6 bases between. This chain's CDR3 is CASRDSGNTLYF. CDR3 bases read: TGTGCTAGCAGGGACAGTGGAAATACGCTCTAT. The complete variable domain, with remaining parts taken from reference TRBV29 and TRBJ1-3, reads DMKVTQMPRYLIKRMGENVLLECGQDMSHETMYWYRQDPGLGLQLIYISYDVDSNSEGDIPKGYRVSRKKREHFSLILDSAKTNQTSVYFCASRDSGNTLYFGEGSRLIVV.

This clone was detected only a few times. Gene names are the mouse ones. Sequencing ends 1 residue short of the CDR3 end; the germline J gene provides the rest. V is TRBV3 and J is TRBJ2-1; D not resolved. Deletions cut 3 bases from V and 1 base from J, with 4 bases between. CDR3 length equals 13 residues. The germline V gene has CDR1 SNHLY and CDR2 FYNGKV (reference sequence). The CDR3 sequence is CASSFRNYAEQFF. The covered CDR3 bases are TGTGCCAGCAGCTTCAGGAACTATGCTGAGCAGTTC.

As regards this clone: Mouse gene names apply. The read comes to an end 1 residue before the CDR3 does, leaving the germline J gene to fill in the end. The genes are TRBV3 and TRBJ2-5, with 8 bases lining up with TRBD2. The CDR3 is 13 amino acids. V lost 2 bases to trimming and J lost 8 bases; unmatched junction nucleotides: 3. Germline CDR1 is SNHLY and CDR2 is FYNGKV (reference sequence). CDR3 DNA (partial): TGTGCCAGCAGCTTACCTGGGGGGTCCACCCAGTAC. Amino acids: CASSLPGGSTQY. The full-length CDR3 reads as CASSLPGGSTQYF.

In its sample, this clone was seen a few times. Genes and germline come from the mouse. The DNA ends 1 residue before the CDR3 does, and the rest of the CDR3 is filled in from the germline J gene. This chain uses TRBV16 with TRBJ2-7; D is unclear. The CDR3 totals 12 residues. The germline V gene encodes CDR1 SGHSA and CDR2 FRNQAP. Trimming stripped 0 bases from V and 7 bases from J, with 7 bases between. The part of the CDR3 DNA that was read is TGTGCAAGCAGCTTAGACGGGAGGGAACAGTAC. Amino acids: CASSLDGREQY. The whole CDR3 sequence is CASSLDGREQYF.